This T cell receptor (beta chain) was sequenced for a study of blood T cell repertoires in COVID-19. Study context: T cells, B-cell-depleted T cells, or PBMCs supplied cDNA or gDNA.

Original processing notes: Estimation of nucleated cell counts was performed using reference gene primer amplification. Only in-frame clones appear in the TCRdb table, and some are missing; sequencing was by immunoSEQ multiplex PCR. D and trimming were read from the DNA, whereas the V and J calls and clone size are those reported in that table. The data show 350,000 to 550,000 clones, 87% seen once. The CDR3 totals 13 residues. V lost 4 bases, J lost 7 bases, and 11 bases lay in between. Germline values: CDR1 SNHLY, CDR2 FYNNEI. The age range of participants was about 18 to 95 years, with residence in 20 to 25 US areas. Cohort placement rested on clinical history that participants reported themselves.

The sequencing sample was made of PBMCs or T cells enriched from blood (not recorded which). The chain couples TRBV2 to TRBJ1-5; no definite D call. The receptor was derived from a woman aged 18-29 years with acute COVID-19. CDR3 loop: CASSGQERQPQHF. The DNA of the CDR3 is TGTGCCAGCAGTGGCCAGGAACGGCAGCCCCAGCATTTT. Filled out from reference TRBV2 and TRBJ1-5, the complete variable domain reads EPEVTQTPSHQVTQMGQEVILRCVPISNHLYFYWYRQILGQKVEFLVSFYNNEISEKSEIFDDQFSVERPDGSNFTLKIRSTKLEDSAMYFCASSGQERQPQHFGDGTRLSIL.